Below are 26 T cell receptor beta chains sequenced from a single sample in a study of human T cells and chemical hapten exposure. Specified time point: patch test 3, about 24 weeks after DPC sensitization. Treatment: therapeutic diphenylcyclopropenone sensitization with weekly scalp DPC. TCRdb re-called the RACE reads with MiXCR, one entry per CDR3 protein. Among tens of thousands of distinct CDR3 sequences listed, about a tenth were seen once. The specimen was whole blood, collected in connection with sensitization to the hapten diphenylcyclopropenone (DPC). The receptor set was obtained from a woman younger than 45 with alopecia areata. Some clones in this sample may be carry-over from other donors' samples.

This clonotype showed up just a few times. This chain uses TRBV7-2 with TRBJ2-5; 9 bases agree with TRBD2. Trimming at V came to 5 bases and at J to 1 base, leaving 17 bases not matched to a gene. Germline V lookup: CDR1 SGHTA, CDR2 FQGNSA. The CDR3 spans 19 residues. CDR3 amino acids: CASSPESGTSFVFQETQYF. CDR3 nucleotide sequence: TGTGCCAGCAGCCCGGAGTCCGGGACTAGCTTTGTATTCCAAGAGACCCAGTACTTC.

This clonotype occurred a few times. The gene calls are TRBV19 and TRBJ2-2; possible D gene TRBD2, 7 bases. Germline V gives CDR1 LNHDA, CDR2 SQIVND (reference sequence). The CDR3 sequence is 15 residues long. The germline V and J ends were trimmed by 5 bases and 4 bases, with 14 bases remaining between them. The CDR3 loop is CASSFAAGATGELFF. The CDR3 region has the DNA TGTGCCAGTAGTTTCGCCGCGGGGGCCACCGGGGAGCTGTTTTTT.

The chain recombines TRBV5-5 with TRBJ2-7; tentatively, D is TRBD2 (5 bases). This CDR3 contains 16 residues. Between the trimmed V and J ends, which lost 7 bases and 2 bases, there was a span of 22 bases. Per germline, CDR1 SGHKS and CDR2 YYEKEE (reference sequence). The CDR3 DNA reads TGTGCCAGCCGAACTTCATCGAGAGGGCTGACCTACGAGCAGTACTTC. It is translated as CASRTSSRGLTYEQYF.

This clonotype was counted many times. This chain uses TRBV13 with TRBJ1-2; no firm D call. Germline values: CDR1 PRHDT, CDR2 FYEKMQ (reference sequence). The V and J ends lost 5 bases and 7 bases respectively, with 17 bases between them. The CDR3 length is 14 residues. The CDR3 DNA sequence: TGTGCCAGCAGCCTGAGGCTATCGGGGAGTGGCTACACCTTC. As protein: CASSLRLSGSGYTF.

The sample holds many counts of this clonotype. The chain employs TRBV7-2 and TRBJ2-1; D ambiguous. Germline CDR1 reads SGHTA; CDR2 reads FQGNSA. V was shortened by 5 bases and J by 6 bases, with 5 bases between the two germline ends. This CDR3 is 11 amino acids long. The CDR3 loop reads CASSPRNEQFF. The CDR3 coding sequence is TGTGCCAGCAGCCCCCGCAATGAGCAGTTCTTC.

This clonotype has just a few counts. The chain uses TRBV6-5 and TRBJ1-1; perhaps TRBD1 as D (6 bases). CDR3 length: 16 residues. Per the germline V gene, CDR1 is MNHEY and CDR2 is SVGAGI. Trimming shortened V by 3 bases and J by 0 bases, and 14 bases separated the two germline ends. The DNA of the CDR3 is TGTGCCAGCAGTTATTATAGTGGACAGATGAACACTGAAGCTTTCTTT. Protein product: CASSYYSGQMNTEAFF.

At least ten counts were recorded for this clonotype. The chain is built from TRBV29-1 and TRBJ2-2; D uncertain. CDR3 length: 14 residues. The germline gives CDR1 SQVTM, CDR2 ANQGSEA. V was trimmed by 5 bases and J by 2 bases, leaving 12 bases between them. CDR3 bases: TGCAGCGTTAAGGGCCGCGGTAACACCGGGGAGCTGTTTTTT. This encodes CSVKGRGNTGELFF.

The chain employs TRBV29-1 and TRBJ2-5; tentatively, D is TRBD1 (6 bases). Germline CDR1 is SQVTM and CDR2 is ANQGSEA. Trimming pared 4 bases from V and 7 bases from J, leaving 16 bases between. The CDR3 sequence is 13 residues long. CDR3 sequence reads: CSVVVGAGVTQYF. The CDR3 nucleotides are TGCAGCGTTGTCGTCGGGGCAGGGGTGACCCAGTACTTC.

On this clonotype itself: A much larger clone differs by one base, so this may be a read error. The V call is TRBV5-1, the J call TRBJ2-3, with D possibly TRBD2 on 6 matching bases. Trimming took off 4 bases at V and 6 bases at J, with 21 bases between the two ends. CDR1 and CDR2 from the germline V gene are SGHRS and YFSETQ. CDR3 length: 16 amino acids. The CDR3 DNA is TGCGCCAGCAGCGGCGGGAACCAGCTTGCCCCCGATACGCAGTATTTT. It yields the protein CASSGGNQLAPDTQYF.

This clonotype was seen at least ten times. V is TRBV24-1 and J is TRBJ2-1, with D possibly being TRBD1 or TRBD2 (7 bases each). Trimming pared 5 bases from V and 1 base from J, leaving 17 bases between. The germline CDR1 and CDR2 sequences are KGHDR and SFDVKD. The CDR3 totals 17 residues. The CDR3 DNA sequence: TGTGCCACCAGTGGGATACAGGGGAGGGGGTCCTACAATGAGCAGTTCTTC. This sequence encodes CATSGIQGRGSYNEQFF.

This clonotype showed up many times. The chain is built from TRBV20-1 and TRBJ1-2; D unclear. CDR3 length: 14 residues. Trimming left V 0 bases short and J 6 bases short, with 14 bases between. Germline values: CDR1 DFQATT, CDR2 SNEGSKA (reference sequence). CDR3 residues: CSARDGRGLNGYTF. In nucleotides, the CDR3 is TGCAGTGCTAGAGATGGCCGGGGATTAAATGGCTACACCTTC.

There are a few counts of this clonotype. V gene TRBV10-3 combines with J gene TRBJ2-1; D ambiguous. V was cut by 2 bases and J by 4 bases, with 9 bases left in between. The CDR3 consists of 14 residues. The germline V gene has CDR1 ENHRY and CDR2 SYGVKD. The CDR3 DNA is TGTGCCATCAGTGAGACCGACGGGTACAATGAGCAGTTCTTC. This gives the protein CAISETDGYNEQFF.

This clonotype was counted many times. The chain has TRBV20-1 and TRBJ2-2; no firm D call. In germline, CDR1 is DFQATT, CDR2 SNEGSKA (reference sequence). The V end was cut by 3 bases, the J end by 4 bases, with 9 bases between. This CDR3 is built from 13 residues. The CDR3 here is CSASIGVTGELFF. The CDR3 coding sequence is TGCAGTGCTAGTATTGGGGTCACCGGGGAGCTGTTTTTT.

The chain employs TRBV10-3 and TRBJ2-5; D uncertain. The germline V gene encodes CDR1 ENHRY and CDR2 SYGVKD. The CDR3 has 11 amino acids. The V and J ends lost 3 bases and 1 base respectively, with 0 bases between them. The CDR3 protein is CAISDQETQYF. CDR3 nucleotides: TGTGCCATCAGTGACCAAGAGACCCAGTACTTC.

This clonotype was observed at least ten times. The rearrangement links TRBV2 to TRBJ2-2; D is uncertain. Trimming took 7 bases from V and 3 from J, leaving 12 bases between them. The CDR3 totals 14 residues. The germline gives CDR1 SNHLY, CDR2 FYNNEI. Here the CDR3 DNA reads TGTGCCAGCAACGGGCGGTTGGACACCGGGGAGCTGTTTTTT. As protein: CASNGRLDTGELFF. Together with reference TRBV2 and TRBJ2-2, the CDR3 gives the full variable domain: EPEVTQTPSHQVTQMGQEVILRCVPISNHLYFYWYRQILGQKVEFLVSFYNNEISEKSEIFDDQFSVERPDGSNFTLKIRSTKLEDSAMYFCASNGRLDTGELFFGEGSRLTVL.

This chain joins TRBV5-1 and TRBJ2-1; a possible D gene is TRBD2 (6 bases). Trimming removed 3 bases from V and 9 bases from J, with 13 bases in between. Germline CDR1 reads SGHRS; CDR2 reads YFSETQ. The CDR3 is 13 amino acids. The CDR3 region has the DNA TGCGCCAGCAGCTATCGGAGGGAAGGTGAGCAGTTCTTC. This gives the protein CASSYRREGEQFF.

The chain couples TRBV20-1 to TRBJ2-7; 12 nucleotides match TRBD2. V was clipped by 0 bases and J by 4 bases; unmatched bases: 13. The V gene's germline CDR1 is DFQATT and CDR2 SNEGSKA (reference sequence). The CDR3 spans 18 residues. The CDR3 loop is CSARDKGLAGYWGYEQYV. CDR3 in DNA: TGCAGTGCTAGAGATAAAGGACTAGCGGGGTACTGGGGGTACGAGCAGTACGTC.

This clonotype was seen more than once but under ten times. The chain links TRBV5-1 to TRBJ1-1, with D maybe TRBD1 (5 bases). This CDR3 comprises 15 residues. CDR1 is SGHRS, CDR2 YFSETQ, per germline. V was clipped by 6 bases and J by 6 bases, with 21 bases between them. The CDR3 is CASISPDEWGSEAFF. Here the CDR3 DNA reads TGCGCCAGCATATCCCCGGACGAGTGGGGGTCTGAAGCTTTCTTT.

This clonotype was found many times. CDR3 sequence (DNA): TGCAGTGCTCTCTACCTCCTCAATGAGCAGTTCTTC. As protein: CSALYLLNEQFF. The gene calls are TRBV20-1 and TRBJ2-1; D not certain. Germline CDR1 is DFQATT and CDR2 is SNEGSKA (reference sequence). The CDR3 length is 12 residues. Trimming took off 5 bases at V and 6 bases at J, with 11 bases between the two ends.

In this sample, this clonotype turned up many times. V usage is TRBV2 and J usage is TRBJ1-5; D is ambiguous. This CDR3 is built from 16 residues. The V end was cut by 5 bases, the J end by 2 bases, with 16 bases between. The germline gives CDR1 SNHLY, CDR2 FYNNEI. CDR3 nucleotide sequence: TGTGCCAGCAGTCCCGACACTCCCTTGGGCAATCAGCCCCAGCATTTT. This encodes CASSPDTPLGNQPQHF.

This clonotype was seen a handful of times. V and J are TRBV28 and TRBJ2-2; unclear D gene. Trimming cost V 8 bases and J 0 bases, with 4 bases left between them. The length of the CDR3 is 12 residues. CDR1 and CDR2 from the germline V gene are MDHEN and SYDVKM. The chain's CDR3 is CASHTNTGELFF. The CDR3 DNA is TGTGCCAGCCACACGAACACCGGGGAGCTGTTTTTT.

This clonotype was detected only once. A much larger clone lies one base from this, so it may be a read error. The V gene is TRBV7-9, the J gene TRBJ1-5, with D perhaps TRBD1 (5 bases). Germline CDR1 SEHNR, CDR2 FQNEAQ (reference sequence). Trimming took 5 bases from V and 3 from J, leaving 14 bases between them. CDR3 length: 15 residues. CDR3 nucleotide sequence: TGTGCCAGCAGCCAGAGACAGACAGACAATCAGCCCCAGCATTTT. Its translation is CASSQRQTDNQPQHF. Together with reference TRBV7-9 and TRBJ1-5, the CDR3 gives the full variable domain: DTGVSQNPRHKITKRGQNVTFRCDPISEHNRLYWYRQTLGQGPEFLTYFQNEAQLEKSRLLSDRFSAERPKGSFSTLEIQRTEQGDSAMYLCASSQRQTDNQPQHFGDGTRLSIL.

The chain is built from TRBV20-1 and TRBJ1-2; the D is unclear. The CDR3 runs 12 residues. V gave up 0 bases and J gave up 0 bases, with 2 bases separating them. CDR1 and CDR2 (germline): DFQATT, SNEGSKA (reference sequence). The DNA of the CDR3 is TGCAGTGCTAGAGATCCTAACTATGGCTACACCTTC. Its translation is CSARDPNYGYTF.

In this sample, this clonotype turned up many times. The chain uses TRBV28 and TRBJ2-1; D perhaps matches TRBD2 (5 bases). Trimming took 2 bases from V and 3 from J, leaving 17 bases between them. CDR1 and CDR2 from the germline V gene are MDHEN and SYDVKM. This CDR3 spans 17 amino acids. Written as DNA, the CDR3 is TGTGCCAGCAGTTTAGTCCGGTTAAGGAGGAGCTACAATGAGCAGTTCTTC. Its protein is CASSLVRLRRSYNEQFF.

With respect to this clonotype: This may stem from a read error, because a much larger clone lies one nucleotide away. A read error is likely, as this CDR3 ends without the conserved phenylalanine or tryptophan. The V gene is TRBV20-1, the J gene TRBJ2-2; 9 bases align to TRBD1. CDR3 length equals 14 residues. V dropped 2 bases and J dropped 7; count of bases not matched to a gene: 5. Germline V lookup: CDR1 DFQATT, CDR2 SNEGSKA (reference sequence). This CDR3 is CSARFGTGSGELFI. The CDR3 DNA sequence: TGCAGTGCTAGATTCGGGACAGGGAGCGGGGAGCTGTTTATT.

This clonotype was seen more than once but under ten times. The rearrangement joins TRBV20-1 to TRBJ1-2; D gene uncertain. Trimming pared 1 base from V and 4 bases from J, leaving 16 bases between. The CDR3 is 15 residues long. The germline gives CDR1 DFQATT, CDR2 SNEGSKA (reference sequence). This CDR3 is CSARVSGPHRYGYTF. CDR3 nucleotides: TGCAGTGCTAGAGTATCAGGACCCCATCGCTATGGCTACACCTTC.